This T cell receptor (beta chain) originates from a study of CXCR3-negative and CXCR3-positive naive CD8 T cells. Comment on this clonotype: Its specificity is unknown.

Study findings and constraints: In naive cells, CXCR3-negative and CXCR3-positive subsets had similar TRBV-TRBJ usage; memory cells differed. Against CXCR3-negative naive cells, CXCR3-positive naive cells showed more hydrophobic TRB CDR3s. Memory CD8+ cells showed much lower diversity, while both naive subsets displayed comparably high diversity. Surface CD5 looked about the same in the naive subsets, so the authors worked out TCR strength from TRB CDR3 properties.

The method, 5' RACE with UMI labels, was used to prepare the TRB cDNA libraries. TCRdb reprocessed the 5' RACE reads, with one entry per CDR3 protein and no DNA. This sample contains more than 50,000 distinct CDR3 sequences. The receptor was isolated from a human donor in good health. Some clones in this sample may be carry-over from other donors' samples. Input material: naive CXCR3- CD8+ T cells from blood. Subset denoted: CD45RO-CCR7+CD27+CD95- naive CD8+ T cells lacking CXCR3 (TNR3-).

CDR3 amino acids: CSVVPRGGRIYGYTF. This chain uses TRBV29-1 with TRBJ1-2; no DNA is available, so the TRBD1 call from TCRdb remains unchecked. Germline values: CDR1 SQVTM, CDR2 ANQGSEA. This CDR3 spans 15 amino acids.